This T cell receptor beta chain was captured in a study of T cell repertoires in aging, cancer and after chemotherapy. Whole-study findings and limits: Age-matched healthy donors had significantly more diverse, less clonal blood TCR repertoires than untreated cancer patients.

Losses at the gene ends were 4 bases for V and 5 bases for J; bases not matched to a gene: 6. CDR3 size: 15 residues. Per germline, CDR1 SGHRS and CDR2 YFSETQ. A note on this clonotype: Antigen specificity is unknown.

TRB rearrangements spanning V, D and J were amplified using mixed TRB-A/B primers. MiXCR was run by TCRdb on the multiplex PCR reads, yielding one entry per CDR3 protein. The profile covers 3,900 or so distinct CDR3 sequences, with approximately 30% appearing a single time and approximately 20% taken by the ten largest. Peripheral blood genomic DNA, not sorted cells or RNA, was the template. The sequenced material came from blood. This chain connects TRBV5-1 to TRBJ2-5; 12 nucleotides match TRBD2. This TCR was recovered from a human donor with a solid tumor. CDR3 nucleotide sequence: TGCGCCAGCAGCCTTCGACTAGCGGGAGAGGAGACCCAGTACTTC. Amino acid sequence: CASSLRLAGEETQYF.